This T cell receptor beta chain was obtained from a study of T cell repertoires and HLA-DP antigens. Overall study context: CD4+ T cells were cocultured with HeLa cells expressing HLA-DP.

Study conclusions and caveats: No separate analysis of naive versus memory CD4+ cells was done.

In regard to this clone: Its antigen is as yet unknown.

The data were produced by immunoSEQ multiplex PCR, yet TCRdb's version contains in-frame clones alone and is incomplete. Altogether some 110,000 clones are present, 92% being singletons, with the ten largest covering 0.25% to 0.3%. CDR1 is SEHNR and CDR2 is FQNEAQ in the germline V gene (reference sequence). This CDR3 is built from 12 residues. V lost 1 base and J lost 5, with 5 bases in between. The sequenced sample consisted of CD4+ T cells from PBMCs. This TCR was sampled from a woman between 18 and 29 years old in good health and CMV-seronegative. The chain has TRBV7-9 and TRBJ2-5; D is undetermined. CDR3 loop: CASSLGWETQYF. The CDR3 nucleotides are TGTGCCAGCAGCTTAGGTTGGGAGACCCAGTACTTC.